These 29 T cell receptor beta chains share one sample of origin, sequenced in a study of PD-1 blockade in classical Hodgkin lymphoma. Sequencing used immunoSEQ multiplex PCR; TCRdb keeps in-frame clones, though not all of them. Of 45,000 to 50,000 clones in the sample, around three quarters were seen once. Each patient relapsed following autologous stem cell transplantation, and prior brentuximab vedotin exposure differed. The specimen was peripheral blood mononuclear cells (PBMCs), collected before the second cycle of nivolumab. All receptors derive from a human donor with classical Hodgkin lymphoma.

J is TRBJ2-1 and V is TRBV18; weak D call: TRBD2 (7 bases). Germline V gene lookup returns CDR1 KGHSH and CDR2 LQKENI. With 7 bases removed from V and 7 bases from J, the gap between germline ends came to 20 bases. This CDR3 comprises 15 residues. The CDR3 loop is CASYPGRGGPNEQFF. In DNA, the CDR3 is TGTGCCAGCTACCCGGGAAGGGGGGGCCCAAATGAGCAGTTCTTC.

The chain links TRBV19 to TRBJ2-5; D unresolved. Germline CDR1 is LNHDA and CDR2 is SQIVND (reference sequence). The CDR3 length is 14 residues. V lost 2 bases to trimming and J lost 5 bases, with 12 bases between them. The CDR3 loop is CASSITDRAETQYF. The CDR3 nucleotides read TGTGCCAGTAGTATAACCGACCGCGCGGAGACCCAGTACTTC.

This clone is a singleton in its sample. The CDR3 loop reads CASSQTQGSNYGYTF. The DNA for the CDR3 is TGCGCCAGCAGCCAAACACAGGGAAGCAACTATGGCTACACCTTC. V usage is TRBV4-1 and J usage is TRBJ1-2, with a possible D match to TRBD1 (6 bases). Trimming took off 2 bases at V and 2 bases at J, with 12 bases between the two ends. The CDR3 covers 15 residues. CDR1 and CDR2 from the germline V gene are MGHRA and YSYEKL.

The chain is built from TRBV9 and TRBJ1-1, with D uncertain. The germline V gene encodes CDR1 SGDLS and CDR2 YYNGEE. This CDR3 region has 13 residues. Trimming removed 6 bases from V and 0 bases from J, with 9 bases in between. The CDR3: CASTTVMNTEAFF. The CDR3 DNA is TGTGCCAGCACCACGGTCATGAACACTGAAGCTTTCTTT. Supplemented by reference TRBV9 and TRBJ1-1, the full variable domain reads DSGVTQTPKHLITATGQRVTLRCSPRSGDLSVYWYQQSLDQGLQFLIQYYNGEERAKGNILERFSAQQFPDLHSELNLSSLELGDSALYFCASTTVMNTEAFFGQGTRLTVV.

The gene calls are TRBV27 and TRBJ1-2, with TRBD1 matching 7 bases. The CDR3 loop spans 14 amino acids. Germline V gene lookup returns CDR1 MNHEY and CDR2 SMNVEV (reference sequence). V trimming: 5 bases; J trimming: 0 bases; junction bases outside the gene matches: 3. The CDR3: CASSRQGANYGYTF. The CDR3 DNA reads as TGTGCCAGCAGTCGACAGGGCGCTAACTATGGCTACACCTTC.

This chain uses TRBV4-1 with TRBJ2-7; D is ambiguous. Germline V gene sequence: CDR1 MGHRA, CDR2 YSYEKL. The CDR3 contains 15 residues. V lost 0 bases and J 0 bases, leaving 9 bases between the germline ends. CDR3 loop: CASSQEVSYSYEQYF. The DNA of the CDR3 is TGCGCCAGCAGCCAAGAGGTCTCTTACTCCTACGAGCAGTACTTC.

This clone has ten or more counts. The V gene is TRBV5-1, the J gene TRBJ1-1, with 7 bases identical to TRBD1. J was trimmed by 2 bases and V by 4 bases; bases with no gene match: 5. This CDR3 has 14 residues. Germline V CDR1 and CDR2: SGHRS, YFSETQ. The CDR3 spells CASSQGDSNTEAFF. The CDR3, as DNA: TGCGCCAGCAGCCAGGGGGACAGCAACACTGAAGCTTTCTTT.

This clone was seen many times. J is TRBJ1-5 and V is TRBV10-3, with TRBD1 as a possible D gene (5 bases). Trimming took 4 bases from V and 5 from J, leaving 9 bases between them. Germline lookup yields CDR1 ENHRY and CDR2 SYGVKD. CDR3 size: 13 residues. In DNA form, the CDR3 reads TGTGCCATCAGTGCCGGGGGAGATCAGCCCCAGCATTTT. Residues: CAISAGGDQPQHF.

Here the CDR3 DNA reads TGTGCCAGCGGGACTAGCGGGAGAGCAGATACGCAGTATTTT. Its protein is CASGTSGRADTQYF. The rearrangement uses TRBV2 and TRBJ2-3; the match to TRBD2 covers 14 bases. Germline V gene sequence: CDR1 SNHLY, CDR2 FYNNEI. The J segment lost 4 bases and the V segment lost 8 bases, leaving 2 bases of the junction unmatched. The CDR3 is 14 amino acids.

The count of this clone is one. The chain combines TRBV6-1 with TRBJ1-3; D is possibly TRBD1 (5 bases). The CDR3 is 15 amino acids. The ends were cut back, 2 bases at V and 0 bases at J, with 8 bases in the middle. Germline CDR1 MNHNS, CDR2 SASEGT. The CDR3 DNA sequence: TGTGCCAGCAGTGAAAGGGACGGCTCTGGAAACACCATATATTTT. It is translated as CASSERDGSGNTIYF.

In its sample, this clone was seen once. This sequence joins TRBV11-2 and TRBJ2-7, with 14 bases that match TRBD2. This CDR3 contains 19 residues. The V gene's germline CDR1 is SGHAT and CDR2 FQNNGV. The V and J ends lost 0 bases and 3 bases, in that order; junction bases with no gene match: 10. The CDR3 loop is CASSLEQGTSGGLFYEQYF. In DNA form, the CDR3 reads TGTGCCAGCAGCTTAGAACAGGGGACTAGCGGGGGATTATTCTACGAGCAGTACTTC.

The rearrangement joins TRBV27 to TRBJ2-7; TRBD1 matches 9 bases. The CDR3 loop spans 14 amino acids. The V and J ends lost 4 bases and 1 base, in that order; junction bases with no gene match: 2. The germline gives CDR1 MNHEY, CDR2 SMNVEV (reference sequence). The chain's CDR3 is CASSSDRGSYEQYF. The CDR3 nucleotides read TGTGCCAGCAGTTCCGACAGGGGGTCCTACGAGCAGTACTTC.

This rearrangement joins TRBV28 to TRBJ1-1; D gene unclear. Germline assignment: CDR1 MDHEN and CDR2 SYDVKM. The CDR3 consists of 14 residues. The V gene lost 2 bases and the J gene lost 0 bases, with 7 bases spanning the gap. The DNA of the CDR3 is TGTGCCAGCAGTTTAGGGCAGTTGAACACTGAAGCTTTCTTT. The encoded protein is CASSLGQLNTEAFF.

Written as DNA, the CDR3 is TGTGCCAGCAGTTACAGGGGACTTTCTGGAAACACCATATATTTT. This translates into CASSYRGLSGNTIYF. The V gene is TRBV6-5, the J gene TRBJ1-3; D is possibly TRBD1 (5 bases). Germline loops: CDR1 MNHEY, CDR2 SVGAGI. CDR3 length: 15 residues. V was pared by 2 bases and J by 1 base, with 9 bases between.

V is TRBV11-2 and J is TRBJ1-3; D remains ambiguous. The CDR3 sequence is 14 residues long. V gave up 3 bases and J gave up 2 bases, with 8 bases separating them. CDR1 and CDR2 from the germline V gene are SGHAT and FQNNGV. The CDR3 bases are TGTGCCAGCAGCTTTGGAAATCCTGGAAACACCATATATTTT. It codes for CASSFGNPGNTIYF.

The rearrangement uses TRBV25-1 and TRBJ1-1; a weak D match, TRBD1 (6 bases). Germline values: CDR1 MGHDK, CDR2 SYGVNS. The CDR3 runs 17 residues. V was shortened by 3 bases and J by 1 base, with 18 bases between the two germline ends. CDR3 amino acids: CASSDHTSDRTNTEAFF. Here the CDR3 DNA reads TGTGCCAGCAGTGACCACACGTCTGACAGGACGAACACTGAAGCTTTCTTT. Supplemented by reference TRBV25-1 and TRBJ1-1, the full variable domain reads EADIYQTPRYLVIGTGKKITLECSQTMGHDKMYWYQQDPGMELHLIHYSYGVNSTEKGDLSSESTVSRIRTEHFPLTLESARPSHTSQYLCASSDHTSDRTNTEAFFGQGTRLTVV.

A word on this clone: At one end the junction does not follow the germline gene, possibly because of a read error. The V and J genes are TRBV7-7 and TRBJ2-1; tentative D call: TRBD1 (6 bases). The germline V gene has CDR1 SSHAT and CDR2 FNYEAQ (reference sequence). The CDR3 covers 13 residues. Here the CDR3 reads CASSLDSYNEQFF. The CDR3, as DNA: TGTGCTAGCAGCCTGGACAGTTACAATGAGCAGTTCTTC.

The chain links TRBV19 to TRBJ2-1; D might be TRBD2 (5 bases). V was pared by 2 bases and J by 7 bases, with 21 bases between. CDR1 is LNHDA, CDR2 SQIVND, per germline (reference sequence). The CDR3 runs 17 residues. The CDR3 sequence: CASSIMLRAWLGNEQFF. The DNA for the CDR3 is TGTGCCAGTAGTATAATGTTGAGGGCTTGGCTTGGTAATGAGCAGTTCTTC.

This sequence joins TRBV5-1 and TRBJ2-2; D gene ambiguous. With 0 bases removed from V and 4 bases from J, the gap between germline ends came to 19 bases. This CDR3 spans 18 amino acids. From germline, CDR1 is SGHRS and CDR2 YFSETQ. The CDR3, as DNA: TGCGCCAGCAGCTTGGCGCGTATAATTGGGATAAGCACCGGGGAGCTGTTTTTT. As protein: CASSLARIIGISTGELFF.

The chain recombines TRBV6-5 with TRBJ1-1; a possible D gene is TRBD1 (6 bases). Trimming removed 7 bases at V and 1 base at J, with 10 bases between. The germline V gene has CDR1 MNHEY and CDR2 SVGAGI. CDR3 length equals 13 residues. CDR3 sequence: CASKSDRNTEAFF. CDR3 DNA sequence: TGTGCCAGCAAATCGGACAGGAACACTGAAGCTTTCTTT.

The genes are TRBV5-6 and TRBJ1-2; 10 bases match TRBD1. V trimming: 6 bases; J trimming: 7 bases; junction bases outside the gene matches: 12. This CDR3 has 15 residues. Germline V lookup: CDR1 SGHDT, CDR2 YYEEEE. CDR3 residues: CASTMGQGIFGGYTF. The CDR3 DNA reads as TGTGCCAGCACAATGGGACAGGGGATTTTCGGTGGCTACACCTTC.

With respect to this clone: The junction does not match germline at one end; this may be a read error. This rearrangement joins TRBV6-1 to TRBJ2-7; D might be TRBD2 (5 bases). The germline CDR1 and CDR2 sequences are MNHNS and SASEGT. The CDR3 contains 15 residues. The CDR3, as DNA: TGTGCCAGCAGTGAACAGCTAGCAGGTTCCTTCGAGCAGTACTTC. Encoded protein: CASSEQLAGSFEQYF.

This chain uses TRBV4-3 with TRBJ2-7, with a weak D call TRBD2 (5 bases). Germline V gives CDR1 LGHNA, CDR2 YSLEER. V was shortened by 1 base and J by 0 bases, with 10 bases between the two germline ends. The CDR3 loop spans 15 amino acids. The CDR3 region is CASSQGGGFSYEQYF. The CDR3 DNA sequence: TGCGCCAGCAGCCAAGGCGGAGGATTCTCCTACGAGCAGTACTTC.

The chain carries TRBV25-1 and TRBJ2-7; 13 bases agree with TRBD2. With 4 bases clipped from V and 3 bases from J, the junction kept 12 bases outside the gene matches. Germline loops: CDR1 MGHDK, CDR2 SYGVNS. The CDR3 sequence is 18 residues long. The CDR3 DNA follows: TGTGCCAGCAGTGCCCGTTCAACTAGCGGGAGGGCCAGCTACGAGCAGTACTTC. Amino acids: CASSARSTSGRASYEQYF.

The CDR3 is CASSENRAQYEQYF. CDR3 DNA: TGTGCCAGCAGCGAAAACCGGGCCCAATACGAGCAGTACTTC. The rearrangement links TRBV5-8 to TRBJ2-7; unclear D gene. The CDR3 is 14 residues long. CDR1 and CDR2 (germline): SGHTS, YDEGEE. Trimming took 4 bases from V and 4 from J, leaving 15 bases between them.

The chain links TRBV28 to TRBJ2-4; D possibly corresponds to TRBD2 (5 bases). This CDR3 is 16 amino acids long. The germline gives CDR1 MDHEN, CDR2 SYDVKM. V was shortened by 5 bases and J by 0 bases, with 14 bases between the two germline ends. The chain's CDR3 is CASSPGLTLAKNIQYF. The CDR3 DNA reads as TGTGCCAGCAGTCCAGGACTGACCCTAGCCAAAAACATTCAGTACTTC.

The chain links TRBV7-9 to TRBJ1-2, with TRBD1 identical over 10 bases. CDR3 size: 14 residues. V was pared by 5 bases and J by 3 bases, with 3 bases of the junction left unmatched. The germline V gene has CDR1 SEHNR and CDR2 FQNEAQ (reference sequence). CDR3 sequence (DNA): TGTGCCAGCAGCCTAGGGACAGGGGACTATGGCTACACCTTC. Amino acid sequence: CASSLGTGDYGYTF.

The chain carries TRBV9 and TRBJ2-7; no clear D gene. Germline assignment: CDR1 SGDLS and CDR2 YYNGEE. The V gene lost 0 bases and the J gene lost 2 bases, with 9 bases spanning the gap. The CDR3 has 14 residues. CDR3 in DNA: TGTGCCAGCAGCGTAGGGGTGGAACCCTACGAGCAGTACTTC. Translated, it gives CASSVGVEPYEQYF.

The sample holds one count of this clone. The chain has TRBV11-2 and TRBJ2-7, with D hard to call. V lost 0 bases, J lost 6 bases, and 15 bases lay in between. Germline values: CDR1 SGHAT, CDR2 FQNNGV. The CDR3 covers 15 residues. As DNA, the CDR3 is TGTGCCAGCAGCTTAGAAAATTTTTCGGTGTTCGAGCAGTACTTC. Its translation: CASSLENFSVFEQYF.